This T cell receptor (beta chain) was found in a study of T cell responses to AZD1222 COVID-19 vaccine. The protocol was immunoSEQ multiplex PCR, while the TCRdb copy is restricted to in-frame clones and leaves out a portion. This table holds about 110,000 clones, under 90% found once. CDR3 size: 14 residues. The V gene's germline CDR1 is SEHNR and CDR2 FQNEAQ (reference sequence). The V segment lost 4 bases and the J segment 5 bases; nucleotides outside the gene matches: 6. This rearrangement joins TRBV7-9 to TRBJ1-1; 8 bases match TRBD1. The clonotype comes from an adult in good health. The sample consisted of peripheral blood, taken on day 0 of AZD1222 vaccination. CDR3 coding DNA: TGTGCCAGCAGCTCGCGGACAGGGACAACTGAAGCTTTCTTT. Translating it yields CASSSRTGTTEAFF.